The entry below gives a single T cell receptor beta chain sequence along with its context. Its target antigen remains unknown. No base-level quality is on record; no much larger clone is a single base apart. The entire amount of isolated RNA was reverse transcribed using the High Capacity cDNA Reverse Transcription Kit, so the sequenced TCRB transcripts were expressed ones. Deep immunoSEQ sequencing was applied to naive, central memory and regulatory T cell samples, giving an average of approximately 3.8 million total reads per sample. Sorted cells were lysed in RLT buffer and RNA was extracted with DNase-treated RNeasy Micro or Mini kits, depending on cell number. Each cell subset was processed on its own to prevent cross-contamination, while patient and healthy donor samples were processed together. TCRB sequences were amplified from cDNA with the immunoSEQ multiplex PCR, producing 87-bp fragments spanning the CDR3 region. Amplicons were sequenced on the Illumina HiSeq platform. In the original analysis: PCR bias was corrected computationally using synthetic template baselines, and reads within Hamming distance 2 were collapsed, with unmergeable singletons discarded. By aligning reads against IMGT, V, D and J genes, CDR3 length, and insertions or deletions at six rearrangement sites were assigned. Clonotype counts were normalized to sorted cell number within each subset before computing true diversity and Gini coefficients with the tcR R package. Repertoire sharing was quantified using the overlap coefficient calculated on TCRB nucleotide sequences. Out-of-frame TCRB sequences from naive cells were analyzed to stand in for the pre-selection repertoire. TCRdb's version of the immuneACCESS table is confined to in-frame rearrangements and falls short of the full clone set. An unresolved V gene accounts for under half of the shortfall where checked; the remainder is of unknown origin. V and J calls and clone size follow that table, whereas D and trimming were derived from the DNA. This sample comprises about 300,000 clones, roughly 14% of them detected only once. In total, the top ten clones hold roughly 0.015% of the sample.

These data belong to a study of beta chain features in type 1 diabetes (dated by TCRdb to 2016 to 2019). General notes on the study: Mean age, gender distribution, total cell number and subset yield did not differ between patients and healthy donors. A total of approximately 110,000,000 sorted cells were examined across all samples, and a strong correlation was observed between cell number per subset and RNA yield. In the study, TCRB repertoires of sorted circulating CD4+ T cell subsets from recently diagnosed type 1 diabetes patients were compared with those of matched healthy donors. Naive and central memory subsets were obtained from all 30 or so donors, but regulatory and stem cell-like memory subsets were isolated from only 8 patients and about eight healthy donors.

The CDR3 covers 14 residues, taking in both the cysteine and the phenylalanine. CDR3 DNA only is kept here, 42 bases in frame from base 1. The CDR1 and CDR2 encoded by the germline V gene (reference sequence) are PRHDT and FYEKMQ. V was cut back by 3 bases and J by 5 bases, leaving a gap of 13 bases between them. Overall study outcomes, separate from this receptor: Fewer insertions and more nucleotide deletions at VDJ recombination sites were observed in patients with type 1 diabetes, implying thymic rearrangement abnormalities. Naive, central memory and regulatory TCRB repertoires appeared to be more similar among patients than among healthy donors. HLA sub-analyses involved small numbers of individuals, so any influence of HLA type on TCRB rearrangement remained unresolved. In all four CD4+ subsets, TCRB CDR3 length was moderately but significantly shorter in type 1 diabetes patients. Sequencing cDNA rather than genomic DNA could over-represent highly expressing activated cells, although activation and CD3 levels did not differ between groups. Shorter templates might have been favored by PCR, but patient and control samples were amplified and corrected together, so both groups would have been affected equally by any skew.

A single peripheral blood draw of around 120 mL on average was collected from each donor into heparinised tubes. Using a panel that included CD45RO, CCR7, CD25, CD127, CD95 and CD27, naive, central memory, regulatory and stem cell-like memory CD4+ T cells were sorted on a BD FACSAria II. All sorted populations exceeded 98% purity. Right away, PBMCs were isolated by Lymphoprep density gradient centrifugation and were stained directly, with no culture step. So that batch effects would be minimized, each experiment stained and sorted samples in pairs, pairing one healthy donor with one patient. The sequencing sample was made of naive CD4+ T cells from blood. The intended sense of this specimen's cell subset or site label: true naive CD4+ T cells. This clonotype originated in a woman aged 18-30 years with type 1 diabetes. The sequence joins TRBV13 to TRBJ2-5, with a weak D call of TRBD2 (6 bases match). The DNA is as follows: TGTGCCAGCAGCTTTCGGGAGAGAGATGAGACCCAGTACTTC. Translated, it reads CASSFRERDETQYF.